This T cell receptor (beta chain) was captured by sequencing in a study of early T cells in non-severe SARS-CoV-2 infection. Overall study: From unsorted whole blood, bulk RNA was sequenced, and the chains remained unpaired.

CDR3 length: 13 residues. Germline V gives CDR1 SGHNT, CDR2 YYREEE (reference sequence). V lost 3 bases, J lost 4 bases, and 9 bases lay in between. The protocol attached unique molecular identifiers to individual cDNA molecules. Each CDR3 protein gets one entry after TCRdb re-called the 5' RACE reads with MiXCR. The sample includes roughly 80,000 distinct CDR3 sequences, 11% of them seen just once. The TCR was taken from an adult who was a healthcare worker with PCR-confirmed SARS-CoV-2 infection or an uninfected control (not recorded which). Material: whole blood, obtained at baseline. The genes are TRBV5-4 and TRBJ2-3, with D tentatively TRBD1 (6 bases). The CDR3 nucleotides read TGTGCCAGCAGCTCTACAGGGTCAGATACGCAGTATTTT. Its translation: CASSSTGSDTQYF.